The 24 T cell receptor beta chains given below trace back to one sample, sequenced in a study of blood T cell repertoires in COVID-19. Assay used: immunoSEQ multiplex PCR; TCRdb lists only in-frame clones, some missing. The sample lists more than 250,000 clones; more than 85% were seen once. The specimen was PBMCs or T cells enriched from blood (not recorded which). These receptors came from a woman between 25 and 40 years old who had recovered from COVID-19.

The chain recombines TRBV6-5 with TRBJ2-1, with 7 bases aligning to TRBD2. The ends lost 4 bases at V and 4 bases at J; junction bases unmatched: 7. Germline V gene lookup returns CDR1 MNHEY and CDR2 SVGAGI. This CDR3 contains 15 residues. This CDR3 reads CASSSSGALYNEQFF. The CDR3 DNA is TGTGCCAGCAGTTCGAGCGGGGCCCTTTACAATGAGCAGTTCTTC.

The J gene is TRBJ2-1, the V gene TRBV30, with 8 bases fitting TRBD2. The CDR3 has 15 residues. V was clipped by 2 bases and J by 3 bases; unmatched bases: 6. CDR1 GTSNPN and CDR2 SVGIG come from the germline V gene (reference sequence). The CDR3 sequence is CAWSSASGGYNEQFF. Written as DNA, the CDR3 is TGTGCCTGGAGTTCTGCAAGCGGGGGCTACAATGAGCAGTTCTTC.

The J gene is TRBJ1-3, the V gene TRBV28, with unresolved D. CDR1 is MDHEN, CDR2 SYDVKM, per germline. Trimming pared 6 bases from V and 7 bases from J, leaving 19 bases between. The CDR3 loop spans 15 amino acids. The CDR3 here is CASSPLGSGVNTIYF. CDR3 bases: TGTGCCAGCAGCCCTCTAGGGAGCGGAGTTAACACCATATATTTT.

This clone has only one observation. Here the CDR3 DNA reads TGTGCCAGCAGTGAAGGGTACCCCGCGTTTGGGGGGTTCGTGAAGGAGACCCAGTACTTC. Amino acid sequence: CASSEGYPAFGGFVKETQYF. This chain links TRBV6-1 with TRBJ2-5, with D possibly matching TRBD2 (6 bases). CDR3 size: 20 residues. The germline V gene has CDR1 MNHNS and CDR2 SASEGT. Trimming took 1 base from V and 5 from J, leaving 29 bases between them.

The CDR3 DNA follows: TGTGCCACCAGCAGAGGTAGCGGGAGCACAGATACGCAGTATTTT. Its protein is CATSRGSGSTDTQYF. The chain recombines TRBV15 with TRBJ2-3, with 7 bases aligning to TRBD2. The junction had 1 base not matched to a gene; V was cut back by 1 base and J by 0 bases. Germline V gene lookup returns CDR1 LNHNV and CDR2 YYDKDF (reference sequence). The CDR3 has 15 amino acids.

The gene calls are TRBV30 and TRBJ1-1; D may be TRBD1 (5 bases). Germline-derived CDR1 and CDR2 are GTSNPN and SVGIG (reference sequence). The CDR3 contains 13 residues. Trimming took off 4 bases at V and 1 base at J, with 10 bases between the two ends. CDR3 nucleotide sequence: TGTGCCTGGAACGGCAGGGCGAACACTGAAGCTTTCTTT. Amino acid sequence: CAWNGRANTEAFF.

This clone showed up just once. The rearrangement uses TRBV4-3 and TRBJ1-3, with D perhaps matching TRBD1 (5 bases). Germline V lookup: CDR1 LGHNA, CDR2 YSLEER. CDR3 length: 14 amino acids. V dropped 1 base and J dropped 10 bases, with 14 bases sitting between them. CDR3 amino acids: CASSQVTGSDTIYF. In DNA, the CDR3 is TGCGCCAGCAGCCAAGTCACAGGATCCGATACCATATATTTT.

This chain joins TRBV7-9 and TRBJ2-2; D not resolved. Germline-derived CDR1 and CDR2 are SEHNR and FQNEAQ (reference sequence). The V gene lost 5 bases and the J gene lost 6 bases, with 13 bases spanning the gap. The CDR3 extends over 14 amino acids. In DNA form, the CDR3 reads TGTGCCAGCAGCGCAGCCAGGATTCCCGGGGAGCTGTTTTTT. Translated, it gives CASSAARIPGELFF.

The chain is built from TRBV20-1 and TRBJ2-1; possibly TRBD2 for D (5 bases). This CDR3 comprises 12 residues. V lost 3 bases to trimming and J lost 6 bases, with 9 bases between them. From germline, CDR1 is DFQATT and CDR2 SNEGSKA (reference sequence). The CDR3 region is CSASRSGNEQFF. In nucleotides, the CDR3 is TGCAGTGCTAGTAGAAGCGGCAATGAGCAGTTCTTC.

The genes are TRBV6-6 and TRBJ2-3, with 7 nucleotides matching TRBD2. This CDR3 is 16 amino acids long. The V segment lost 7 bases and the J segment 1 base; nucleotides outside the gene matches: 11. CDR1 MNHNY and CDR2 SVGAGI come from the germline V gene (reference sequence). CDR3 loop: CASNHSWGGGTDTQYF. The DNA of the CDR3 is TGTGCCAGCAACCACAGCTGGGGAGGGGGCACAGATACGCAGTATTTT.

This chain joins TRBV4-1 and TRBJ2-7; tentatively, D is TRBD1 (5 bases). With 1 base removed from V and 2 bases from J, the gap between germline ends came to 12 bases. Germline loops: CDR1 MGHRA, CDR2 YSYEKL. There are 15 residues in the CDR3. The CDR3 DNA reads as TGCGCCAGCAGCCAAGGCCCGCAGGGCCCCTACGAGCAGTACTTC. It encodes CASSQGPQGPYEQYF.

V gene TRBV5-1 combines with J gene TRBJ2-7; 10 bases match TRBD2. The CDR3 is 16 amino acids. The J segment lost 1 base and the V segment lost 4 bases, leaving 8 bases of the junction unmatched. In germline, CDR1 is SGHRS, CDR2 YFSETQ. CDR3 loop: CASSPGPAGGSYEQYF. Here the CDR3 DNA reads TGCGCCAGCAGCCCGGGGCCAGCGGGAGGGTCCTACGAGCAGTACTTC.

The rearrangement joins TRBV27 to TRBJ2-7; 13 bases align to TRBD2. This CDR3 comprises 13 residues. V dropped 8 bases and J dropped 6; count of bases not matched to a gene: 4. CDR1 MNHEY and CDR2 SMNVEV come from the germline V gene (reference sequence). The CDR3, as DNA: TGTGCCAGCCAGGGACTAGCGGGGCTCGAGCAGTACTTC. Its protein product is CASQGLAGLEQYF.

The chain couples TRBV7-9 to TRBJ2-7; 9 nucleotides line up with TRBD1. Germline V gene data show CDR1 as SEHNR and CDR2 as FQNEAQ (reference sequence). The V and J ends lost 5 bases and 4 bases, in that order; junction bases with no gene match: 9. This CDR3 is 15 amino acids long. This CDR3 reads CASSAPGQGIYEQYF. The CDR3 coding sequence is TGTGCCAGCAGCGCCCCGGGACAGGGAATTTACGAGCAGTACTTC.

In DNA form, the CDR3 reads TGTGCCAGCAGCTTAGTAGCGGATGAGCAGTTCTTC. Translation gives CASSLVADEQFF. This chain uses TRBV7-9 with TRBJ2-1; D possibly corresponds to TRBD2 (6 bases). Trimming cost V 1 base and J 8 bases, with 6 bases left between them. This CDR3 spans 12 amino acids. CDR1 and CDR2 (germline): SEHNR, FQNEAQ (reference sequence).

This rearrangement joins TRBV30 to TRBJ2-4; 10 bases are a match to TRBD1. This CDR3 comprises 14 residues. Looked up from germline, CDR1 is GTSNPN and CDR2 is SVGIG (reference sequence). The J segment lost 8 bases and the V segment lost 0 bases, leaving 4 bases of the junction unmatched. The CDR3 region has the DNA TGTGCCTGGAGTGTAGGGACAGGGGATGACATTCAGTACTTC. Translating it yields CAWSVGTGDDIQYF. Supplemented by reference TRBV30 and TRBJ2-4, the full variable domain reads SQTIHQWPATLVQPVGSPLSLECTVEGTSNPNLYWYRQAAGRGLQLLFYSVGIGQISSEVPQNLSASRPQDRQFILSSKKLLLSDSGFYLCAWSVGTGDDIQYFGAGTRLSVL.

As regards this clone: The junction shows a germline mismatch at one end, possibly a read error. The rearrangement links TRBV7-7 to TRBJ2-1; TRBD2 agrees at 11 bases. The CDR3 is 16 amino acids. CDR1 SSHAT and CDR2 FNYEAQ come from the germline V gene (reference sequence). Here the CDR3 reads CASSLGLLAGDNEQFF. CDR3 nucleotide sequence: TGTGCTAGCAGCTTAGGGCTACTAGCGGGGGACAATGAGCAGTTCTTC.

This chain connects TRBV5-4 to TRBJ2-4, with a tentative D call TRBD1 (6 bases). This CDR3 is 14 amino acids long. V lost 4 bases, J lost 5 bases, and 13 bases lay in between. From germline, CDR1 is SGHNT and CDR2 YYREEE (reference sequence). The CDR3 is CASSPRAGENIQYF. The CDR3 region has the DNA TGTGCCAGCAGCCCGAGGGCAGGGGAAAACATTCAGTACTTC.

This sequence joins TRBV18 and TRBJ1-6, with TRBD1 as a possible D gene (5 bases). The CDR3 loop spans 14 amino acids. V lost 3 bases and J lost 11, with 14 bases in between. Germline-derived CDR1 and CDR2 are KGHSH and LQKENI. The chain's CDR3 is CASSPGAGDPPLHF. Written as DNA, the CDR3 is TGTGCCAGCTCACCTGGTGCGGGGGACCCACCCCTCCACTTT.

This chain uses TRBV6-5 with TRBJ1-2, with D maybe TRBD1 (6 bases). The CDR3 extends over 14 amino acids. Trimming left V 0 bases short and J 5 bases short, with 10 bases between. Germline V gene sequence: CDR1 MNHEY, CDR2 SVGAGI. The CDR3 DNA sequence: TGTGCCAGCAGTTACTCGAGCCAGGGGTATGGCTACACCTTC. Residues: CASSYSSQGYGYTF.

The chain couples TRBV6-9 to TRBJ2-3, with a tentative D call TRBD1 (5 bases). Trimming removed 7 bases at V and 1 base at J, with 12 bases between. The CDR3 is made up of 14 amino acids. Germline CDR1 MNHGY, CDR2 SVAAGI. The CDR3 DNA reads TGTGCCAGCATAGAGACAGTCCGCACAGATACGCAGTATTTT. This translates into CASIETVRTDTQYF.

The rearrangement joins TRBV7-3 to TRBJ2-7; 7 nucleotides match TRBD2. The V gene end was trimmed by 5 bases and the J gene end by 6 bases; junction bases not matched to a gene: 7. The germline V gene has CDR1 SGHTA and CDR2 FQGTGA. The CDR3 spans 13 residues. CDR3 sequence reads: CASSPDSGIEQYF. DNA for the CDR3: TGTGCCAGCAGCCCAGACAGCGGGATCGAGCAGTACTTC.

The chain combines TRBV7-2 with TRBJ1-2; TRBD1 matches at 10 bases. CDR1 and CDR2 (germline): SGHTA, FQGNSA. The V segment lost 4 bases and the J segment 0 bases; nucleotides outside the gene matches: 5. This CDR3 spans 16 amino acids. CDR3 residues: CASSYDRGQANYGYTF. The DNA for the CDR3 is TGTGCCAGCAGCTATGACAGGGGGCAGGCTAACTATGGCTACACCTTC.

The chain has TRBV7-9 and TRBJ2-7; 8 bases agree with TRBD2. The trim removed 3 bases at V and 5 bases at J, leaving 9 bases unmatched. The CDR3 runs 15 residues. Germline V gene lookup returns CDR1 SEHNR and CDR2 FQNEAQ (reference sequence). CDR3 loop: CASSLILAGYHEQYF. The CDR3 DNA sequence: TGTGCCAGCAGCTTGATTCTAGCGGGTTACCACGAGCAGTACTTC.